Each of the 11 T cell receptor beta chains below was sequenced from the same sample in a study of cytotoxic CD8 clonotypes in ibrutinib-treated CLL. Repertoires were generated with immunoSEQ multiplex PCR, while TCRdb's copy carries only in-frame clones and drops some. The profile covers over 200,000 clones, with roughly three quarters appearing a single time and over 9.5% taken by the ten largest. The specimen comprised PBMCs, sampled after 12 months of ibrutinib treatment. All receptors come from a human donor with chronic lymphocytic leukemia.

This clone was seen only a few times. The chain is built from TRBV2 and TRBJ2-6, with a weak D call TRBD2 (6 bases). The length of the CDR3 is 15 residues. Trimming pared 6 bases from V and 0 bases from J, leaving 9 bases between. The germline V gene encodes CDR1 SNHLY and CDR2 FYNNEI. The CDR3 here is CASRGLRSGANVLTF. The CDR3 DNA follows: TGTGCCAGCAGGGGACTCCGCTCTGGGGCCAACGTCCTGACTTTC.

The V and J genes are TRBV6-1 and TRBJ2-7, with 13 bases aligning to TRBD2. The germline V gene has CDR1 MNHNS and CDR2 SASEGT. The CDR3 covers 14 residues. The trim removed 7 bases at V and 4 bases at J, leaving 4 bases unmatched. The chain's CDR3 is CASKGTSGEYEQYF. The CDR3, as DNA: TGTGCCAGCAAGGGGACTAGCGGGGAGTACGAGCAGTACTTC.

This clone was found a few times. The chain couples TRBV28 to TRBJ2-7; 8 bases are shared with TRBD2. Germline trimming cut 8 bases from V and 3 bases from J; bases unmatched to any gene: 9. Germline loops: CDR1 MDHEN, CDR2 SYDVKM. This CDR3 is built from 14 residues. The CDR3 coding sequence is TGTGCCAGCCGGGGACTAGTAAGGATCTACGAGCAGTACTTC. This sequence encodes CASRGLVRIYEQYF.

The V and J genes are TRBV28 and TRBJ2-2, with 8 nucleotides matching TRBD2. Germline CDR1 and CDR2: MDHEN and SYDVKM. The junction had 3 bases not matched to a gene; V was cut back by 8 bases and J by 4 bases. The CDR3 consists of 13 residues. In DNA, the CDR3 is TGTGCCAGCGGACTAGCACCCACCGGGGAGCTGTTTTTT. Its protein product is CASGLAPTGELFF.

The V gene is TRBV6-1, the J gene TRBJ2-5; tentatively, D is TRBD1 (7 bases). Trimming took off 9 bases at V and 2 bases at J, with 16 bases between the two ends. CDR3 length: 14 residues. Per germline, CDR1 MNHNS and CDR2 SASEGT. CDR3 coding DNA: TGTGCCAGTGAGGCGGGGACAGTTCAAGAGACCCAGTACTTC. As protein: CASEAGTVQETQYF.

The V and J genes are TRBV4-1 and TRBJ2-3; TRBD1 or TRBD2 may be the D gene (6 bases each). The CDR3 is 17 amino acids. CDR1 and CDR2 from the germline V gene are MGHRA and YSYEKL. The germline V and J ends were trimmed by 0 bases and 0 bases, with 13 bases remaining between them. CDR3 in amino acids: CASSQEFRGGSTDTQYF. In DNA form, the CDR3 reads TGCGCCAGCAGCCAAGAGTTCAGGGGAGGAAGCACAGATACGCAGTATTTT.

The chain is built from TRBV10-3 and TRBJ2-7; a possible D gene is TRBD1 (5 bases). The V gene lost 6 bases and the J gene lost 0 bases, with 12 bases spanning the gap. The CDR3 is 14 residues long. Germline loops: CDR1 ENHRY, CDR2 SYGVKD. The CDR3 region is CAISSTESSYEQYF. The DNA for the CDR3 is TGTGCCATCAGCTCGACAGAATCCTCCTACGAGCAGTACTTC.

The chain is built from TRBV7-9 and TRBJ2-5; D tentatively reads TRBD1 or TRBD2 (5 bases each). CDR1 is SEHNR, CDR2 FQNEAQ, per germline (reference sequence). V was shortened by 5 bases and J by 1 base, with 14 bases between the two germline ends. The CDR3 spans 15 residues. CDR3 sequence (DNA): TGTGCCAGCAGCCGGGACCCCCTAATCCAAGAGACCCAGTACTTC. Its translation: CASSRDPLIQETQYF. Supplemented by reference TRBV7-9 and TRBJ2-5, the full variable domain reads DTGVSQNPRHKITKRGQNVTFRCDPISEHNRLYWYRQTLGQGPEFLTYFQNEAQLEKSRLLSDRFSAERPKGSFSTLEIQRTEQGDSAMYLCASSRDPLIQETQYFGPGTRLLVL.

The chain joins TRBV6-5 to TRBJ2-7; 14 nucleotides agree with TRBD2. The CDR3 is 15 amino acids. J lost 7 bases, V lost 5 bases, and 7 bases had no gene match. Germline V gives CDR1 MNHEY, CDR2 SVGAGI. The CDR3, as DNA: TGTGCCAGCAGTACGGGACTAGCGGGGGCAGGAGAGCAGTACTTC. Translating gives CASSTGLAGAGEQYF.

This chain uses TRBV7-9 with TRBJ2-5; 8 bases are shared with TRBD1. V lost 4 bases and J lost 5; bases outside the gene matches: 6. Germline CDR1 and CDR2: SEHNR and FQNEAQ (reference sequence). The length of the CDR3 is 14 residues. CDR3 nucleotide sequence: TGTGCCAGCAGCTGGGGACAGGCTGGGGAGACCCAGTACTTC. Encoded protein: CASSWGQAGETQYF. Supplemented by reference TRBV7-9 and TRBJ2-5, the full variable domain reads DTGVSQNPRHKITKRGQNVTFRCDPISEHNRLYWYRQTLGQGPEFLTYFQNEAQLEKSRLLSDRFSAERPKGSFSTLEIQRTEQGDSAMYLCASSWGQAGETQYFGPGTRLLVL.

The chain couples TRBV4-1 to TRBJ1-1; no firm D call. Germline V lookup: CDR1 MGHRA, CDR2 YSYEKL. This CDR3 comprises 16 residues. Trimming took off 1 base at V and 0 bases at J, with 12 bases between the two ends. The CDR3 region is CASSQVGPRMNTEAFF. The CDR3 DNA sequence: TGCGCCAGCAGCCAAGTCGGTCCCCGTATGAACACTGAAGCTTTCTTT.